The 23 T cell receptor beta chains in this list originate from one sample, sequenced in a study of tumor and adjacent non-tumor tissue in lung cancer. The library came from three nested PCR rounds adapted from ARM-PCR protocols. TCRdb re-called the multiplex PCR reads with MiXCR, one entry per CDR3 protein. The data contain around 82,000 distinct CDR3 sequences, roughly 80% of them singletons. No cell sorting was done before RNA was extracted from the tissue. Distant lung tissue was collected more than 3 cm away from the tumor edge. Sequencing input: distant non-tumor lung tissue. These TCRs come from a man in his 60s with non-small cell lung cancer.

Concerning this clonotype itself: The CDR3 carries no conserved terminal phenylalanine or tryptophan, so it likely arises from a read error. V and J are TRBV11-3 and TRBJ2-7; D perhaps matches TRBD2 (5 bases). The V end lost 5 bases, the J end lost 5 bases, and 13 bases lay between the germline ends. Germline assignment: CDR1 SGHNT and CDR2 YENEEA. This CDR3 is built from 13 residues. The DNA for the CDR3 is TGTGCCAGCAGCCCCCGGAGGCCCCACGAGCAGTACTCC. Translated: CASSPRRPHEQYS.

Points on this clonotype: An end of the junction does not agree with germline; a read error may underlie this. V and J are TRBV11-2 and TRBJ2-5; TRBD1 matches 7 bases. The germline CDR1 and CDR2 sequences are SGHAT and FQNNGV. The CDR3 is made up of 14 amino acids. The CDR3 region has the DNA TGTGTCAGCGGCTCCGGACAGGTTCTGGAGACCCTGTACTTC. This gives the protein CVSGSGQVLETLYF.

A note on this clonotype: The junction departs from the called germline gene at one end, perhaps through a read error. The chain has TRBV11-3 and TRBJ2-5, with 7 bases fitting TRBD2. The germline V gene encodes CDR1 SGHNT and CDR2 YENEEA. The CDR3 contains 13 residues. CDR3 sequence: CASSSGLQETQYF. As DNA, the CDR3 is TGTGCCAGTAGCTCGGGACTACAAGAGACCCAGTACTTC.

Comment on this clonotype: Likely a read error: the CDR3 ends without its conserved phenylalanine or tryptophan. J is TRBJ1-5 and V is TRBV20-1, with D uncertain. The CDR3 length is 13 residues. Germline V lookup: CDR1 DFQATT, CDR2 SNEGSKA (reference sequence). V was cut by 6 bases and J by 5 bases, with 14 bases left in between. The CDR3 spells CSARGGGDQPQHL. The DNA for the CDR3 is TGCAGTGCCCGCGGAGGTGGCGATCAGCCCCAGCATCTT.

The J gene is TRBJ1-1, the V gene TRBV20-1; 8 bases fit TRBD1. V was pared by 2 bases and J by 13 bases, with 21 bases of the junction left unmatched. The CDR3 is 16 amino acids. Germline loops: CDR1 DFQATT, CDR2 SNEGSKA (reference sequence). For the CDR3, the DNA is TGCAGTGCTAGACCCGGGACAGGCCGGGTAGGGGCTGAACTTTTCTTT. Protein product: CSARPGTGRVGAELFF.

A note on this clonotype: The germline gene is not matched at one end of the junction; a read error may be the cause. V is TRBV29-1 and J is TRBJ2-2; D perhaps matches TRBD2 (5 bases). Per germline, CDR1 SQVTM and CDR2 ANQGSEA. The CDR3 totals 12 residues. CDR3 DNA sequence: TGCAGTGTTGGGCGACATTCCGGGAAGCTGTTATTT. Translated, it gives CSVGRHSGKLLF.

The chain joins TRBV11-1 to TRBJ2-3; no firm D call. Germline V gene data show CDR1 as SGHAT and CDR2 as FQDESV (reference sequence). The CDR3 is made up of 12 amino acids. The CDR3 coding sequence is TGTGTCAGGAGCATATCGTACGATACGCAGTATTTT. Amino acids: CVRSISYDTQYF.

The sample holds many counts of this clonotype. This chain uses TRBV29-1 with TRBJ2-1; maybe TRBD2 (6 bases). CDR1 and CDR2 (germline): SQVTM, ANQGSEA. This CDR3 is built from 13 residues. The V and J ends lost 7 bases and 5 bases respectively, with 15 bases between them. The CDR3 sequence: CSGSGDLHNEQFF. The CDR3 DNA is TGCAGCGGCTCCGGGGACTTACACAATGAGCAGTTCTTC.

A word on this clonotype: One end of the junction is discordant with germline, which a read error may explain. The chain recombines TRBV20-1 with TRBJ2-5, with TRBD2 matching over 11 bases. CDR3 length: 17 amino acids. Germline values: CDR1 DFQATT, CDR2 SNEGSKA (reference sequence). The CDR3 DNA is TGCAGTACTAGAGTAACCCGTGGGACTAGCGGCGGAGGGACCCAGTACTTC. Its protein is CSTRVTRGTSGGGTQYF.

The chain carries TRBV5-1 and TRBJ2-5; D may be TRBD2 (5 bases). The CDR3 extends over 15 amino acids. V was clipped by 1 base and J by 2 bases, with 12 bases between them. The germline V gene encodes CDR1 SGHRS and CDR2 YFSETQ. This CDR3 is CASSLQAAEQETQYF. DNA for the CDR3: TGCGCCAGCAGCTTGCAAGCGGCGGAACAAGAGACCCAGTACTTC.

Comments on this clonotype: A read error may account for a junction end that differs from germline. This rearrangement joins TRBV4-2 to TRBJ1-1, with D uncertain. Germline V lookup: CDR1 LGHNA, CDR2 YNFKEQ. CDR3 length: 15 amino acids. The CDR3 region has the DNA TGTGTCAGCAGCCAAGATCGAAGAAGGAATACTGAAGCTTTCTTT. Its protein product is CVSSQDRRRNTEAFF.

For this clonotype: A much larger clone lies one base from this, so it may be a read error. The V and J genes are TRBV20-1 and TRBJ2-7, with D possibly TRBD2 on 5 matching bases. There are 13 residues in the CDR3. Deletions cut 8 bases from V and 3 bases from J, with 17 bases between. Germline V gene lookup returns CDR1 DFQATT and CDR2 SNEGSKA (reference sequence). The CDR3 DNA follows: TGCAGTCTCGGAGTGGGAGAGAACTACGAGCAGTACTTC. Its protein is CSLGVGENYEQYF.

A remark on this clonotype: This may be a read error, as it is one base from a much larger clone. The chain couples TRBV5-6 to TRBJ2-6, with a weak D call TRBD1 (5 bases). The V gene's germline CDR1 is SGHDT and CDR2 YYEEEE. There are 15 residues in the CDR3. Trimming removed 5 bases at V and 0 bases at J, with 9 bases between. In DNA form, the CDR3 reads TGTGCCAGCAGTGATCAGGGCTCTGGGGCCAACGTCCTGACTTTC. Translating it yields CASSDQGSGANVLTF.

This clonotype has only a few counts. Without the conserved terminal phenylalanine or tryptophan, this CDR3 likely stems from a read error. V is TRBV5-5 and J is TRBJ2-5, with D tentatively TRBD1 (6 bases). Germline CDR1 and CDR2: SGHKS and YYEKEE (reference sequence). CDR3 length equals 14 residues. CDR3 DNA: TGTGCTAGCAGCTCCTACAGGGCCGAGGAGACCCAGTACCTC. Protein: CASSSYRAEETQYL.

The chain employs TRBV6-5 and TRBJ2-7; D unresolved. V lost 2 bases to trimming and J lost 0 bases, with 11 bases between them. CDR1 is MNHEY, CDR2 SVGAGI, per germline. CDR3 length: 15 amino acids. DNA of the CDR3: TGTGCCAGCAGTTACATGCGCGCAAGCTCCTACGAGCAGTACTTC. Translating gives CASSYMRASSYEQYF.

Note on this clonotype: Lacking the conserved final phenylalanine or tryptophan, this CDR3 likely reflects a read error. It is unclear where the CDR3 begins or ends on the DNA, so no DNA is shown, and the CDR3 is as TCRdb lists it. The chain is built from TRBV6-5 and TRBJ1-5; the table's D gene call, TRBD1, was not cross checked with the DNA. Looked up from germline, CDR1 is MNHEY and CDR2 is SVGAGI. The CDR3 numbers 15 amino acids, ends counted. This chain's CDR3 is CASSYLQGSNKPQQY.

Points on this clonotype: One end of the junction does not line up with germline, which may come from a read error. This chain connects TRBV12-3 or TRBV12-4 to TRBJ1-1; maybe TRBD1 (5 bases). The length of the CDR3 is 17 residues. The CDR3 spells CASSITTKRGMNTEAFF. CDR3 bases: TGTGCCAGCAGCATAACTACGAAAAGGGGCATGAACACTGAGGCTTTCTTT.

Points on this clonotype: The CDR3 does not end in the conserved phenylalanine or tryptophan, so this is likely a read error. The rearrangement joins TRBV20-1 to TRBJ2-7, with D perhaps matching TRBD1 or TRBD2 (5 bases each). This CDR3 comprises 14 residues. Germline V CDR1 and CDR2: DFQATT, SNEGSKA (reference sequence). V dropped 3 bases and J dropped 5 bases, with 17 bases sitting between them. Here the CDR3 DNA reads TGCAGTGCTAGCTCCGGAACAGGAGGTCACGAGCAGTACTCC. Amino acids: CSASSGTGGHEQYS.

There are many counts of this clonotype. A much larger clone lies a single base off, so this may be a read error. This rearrangement joins TRBV4-2 to TRBJ1-2; D gene ambiguous. This CDR3 contains 14 residues. Trimming left V 0 bases short and J 10 bases short, with 15 bases between. CDR1 is LGHNA, CDR2 YNFKEQ, per germline. CDR3 loop: CASSQEQPTDAYTF. The CDR3 DNA follows: TGTGCCAGCAGCCAAGAGCAACCGACGGATGCCTACACCTTC.

In regard to this clonotype: Given the absence of the conserved phenylalanine or tryptophan at the CDR3 end, a read error is likely. V gene TRBV6-5 combines with J gene TRBJ2-5; weak D call: TRBD1 (5 bases). The CDR3 extends over 15 amino acids. From germline, CDR1 is MNHEY and CDR2 SVGAGI. The germline V and J ends were trimmed by 3 bases and 0 bases, with 11 bases remaining between them. CDR3 sequence: CASSYQGWYQETQYL. CDR3 nucleotides: TGTGCCAGCAGTTATCAGGGATGGTACCAAGAGACCCAGTACCTC.

Points on this clonotype: Being one base from a much bigger clone, this may be a read error. CDR3 amino acids: CASSLTRESSYNERFF. The CDR3 region has the DNA TGCGCCAGCAGCTTGACGCGGGAAAGCTCCTACAATGAGCGGTTCTTC. The V gene is TRBV5-1, the J gene TRBJ2-1; possibly TRBD2 for D (6 bases). The CDR3 loop spans 16 amino acids. Per germline, CDR1 SGHRS and CDR2 YFSETQ.

This clonotype was picked up one time. The germline gene is not matched at one end of the junction; a read error may be the cause. The chain is built from TRBV4-3 and TRBJ2-3; D perhaps matches TRBD1 (5 bases). The CDR3 covers 16 residues. From germline, CDR1 is LGHNA and CDR2 YSLEER. The DNA for the CDR3 is TGTGCCAGCAGCCAAGATAGAGTGGACACCACAGATACGCAGTATTTT. Translated, it gives CASSQDRVDTTDTQYF.

This chain links TRBV11-2 with TRBJ1-6, with D uncertain. The length of the CDR3 is 15 residues. Germline V gene lookup returns CDR1 SGHAT and CDR2 FQNNGV. CDR3 sequence reads: CPNREMTEYNSPLHF. The CDR3, as DNA: TGTCCCAACAGAGAGATGACTGAATATAATTCACCCCTCCACTTT.